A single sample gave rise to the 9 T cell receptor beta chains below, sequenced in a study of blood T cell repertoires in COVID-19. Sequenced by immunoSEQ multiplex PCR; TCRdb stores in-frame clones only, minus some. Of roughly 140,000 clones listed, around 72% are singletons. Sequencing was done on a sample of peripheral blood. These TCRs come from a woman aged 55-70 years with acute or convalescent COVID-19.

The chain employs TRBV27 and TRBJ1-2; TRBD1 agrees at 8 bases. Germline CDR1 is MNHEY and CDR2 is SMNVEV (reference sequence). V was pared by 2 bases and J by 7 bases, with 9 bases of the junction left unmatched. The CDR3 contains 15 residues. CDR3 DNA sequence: TGTGCCAGCAGTTTAGAGTGGACAGGGTCAGGTGGCTACACCTTC. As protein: CASSLEWTGSGGYTF.

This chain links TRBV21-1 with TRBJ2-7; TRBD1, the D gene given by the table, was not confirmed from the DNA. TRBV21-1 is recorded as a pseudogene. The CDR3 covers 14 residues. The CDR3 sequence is CASSRWDSPYEQYF. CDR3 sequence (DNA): TGTGCCAGCAGCAGGTGGGACAGCCCCTACGAGCAGTACTTC.

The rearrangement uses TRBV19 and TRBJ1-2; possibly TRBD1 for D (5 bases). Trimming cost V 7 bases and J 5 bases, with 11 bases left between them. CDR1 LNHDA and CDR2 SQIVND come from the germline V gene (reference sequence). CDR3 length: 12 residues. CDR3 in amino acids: CASTGFGYGYTF. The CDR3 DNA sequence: TGTGCCAGTACAGGGTTCGGGTATGGCTACACCTTC.

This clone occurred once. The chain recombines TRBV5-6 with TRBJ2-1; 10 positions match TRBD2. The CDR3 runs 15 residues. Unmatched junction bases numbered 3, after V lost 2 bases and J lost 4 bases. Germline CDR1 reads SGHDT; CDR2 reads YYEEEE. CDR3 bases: TGTGCCAGCAGCTTCAAACTAGCGGGATACAATGAGCAGTTCTTC. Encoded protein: CASSFKLAGYNEQFF.

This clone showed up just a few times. CDR3: CASSPRMSVGLNEQFF. DNA of the CDR3: TGTGCCAGCAGCCCCCGAATGTCGGTGGGCCTAAATGAGCAGTTCTTC. This chain connects TRBV7-9 to TRBJ2-1; D is uncertain. Germline assignment: CDR1 SEHNR and CDR2 FQNEAQ (reference sequence). The CDR3 contains 16 residues. V lost 5 bases and J 7 bases, leaving 21 bases between the germline ends.

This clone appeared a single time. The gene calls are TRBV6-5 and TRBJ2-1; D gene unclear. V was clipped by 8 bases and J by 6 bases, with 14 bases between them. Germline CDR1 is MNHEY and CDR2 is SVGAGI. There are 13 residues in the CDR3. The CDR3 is CASRVAHSNEQFF. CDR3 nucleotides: TGTGCCAGCCGGGTCGCCCACTCCAATGAGCAGTTCTTC.

This CDR3 is CASSSRLRAGSRGGFNEQFF. CDR3 nucleotide sequence: TGTGCCAGCAGCTCCCGATTAAGGGCGGGTTCCCGGGGGGGTTTCAATGAGCAGTTCTTC. The chain uses TRBV7-8 and TRBJ2-1; 8 positions agree with TRBD2. V lost 4 bases to trimming and J lost 6 bases; unmatched junction nucleotides: 23. This CDR3 has 20 amino acids. Per the germline V gene, CDR1 is SGHVS and CDR2 is FQNEAQ.

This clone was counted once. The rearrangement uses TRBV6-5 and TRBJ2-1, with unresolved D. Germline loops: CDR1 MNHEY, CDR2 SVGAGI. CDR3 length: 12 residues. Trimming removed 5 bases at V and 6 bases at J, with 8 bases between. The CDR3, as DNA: TGTGCCAGCAGTACATACAGCAATGAGCAGTTCTTC. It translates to CASSTYSNEQFF.

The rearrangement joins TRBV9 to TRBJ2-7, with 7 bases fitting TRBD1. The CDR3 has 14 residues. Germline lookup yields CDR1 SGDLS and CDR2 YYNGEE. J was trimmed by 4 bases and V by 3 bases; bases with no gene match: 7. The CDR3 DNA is TGTGCCAGCAGCGAGGGGGCAGGAACTTACGAGCAGTACTTC. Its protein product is CASSEGAGTYEQYF. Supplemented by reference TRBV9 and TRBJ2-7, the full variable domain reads DSGVTQTPKHLITATGQRVTLRCSPRSGDLSVYWYQQSLDQGLQFLIQYYNGEERAKGNILERFSAQQFPDLHSELNLSSLELGDSALYFCASSEGAGTYEQYFGPGTRLTVT.